The present TCR beta chain was sequenced within a study of blood T cell repertoires in COVID-19. The CDR3 is 13 amino acids. CDR1 and CDR2 from the germline V gene are MNHEY and SVGAGI. Trimming cost V 6 bases and J 0 bases; bases outside gene matches: 1. A single count supports this clone. Only in-frame clones appear in the TCRdb table, and some are missing; sequencing was by immunoSEQ multiplex PCR. The sample carries some 87,000 clones, approximately 92% recorded once. This chain joins TRBV6-5 and TRBJ2-7; 8 bases map to TRBD1. This receptor was obtained from a woman aged 55-75 years with active COVID-19. Source material: peripheral blood. CDR3 nucleotides: TGTGCCAGCAGGGGGACAGGCTCCTACGAGCAGTACTTC. It encodes CASRGTGSYEQYF.